A single sample gave rise to the 20 T cell receptor beta chains below, sequenced in a study of CD8+ T cells in alopecia areata. Treatment here: oral pan-JAK inhibitor, 5-10 mg twice daily. Alopecia areata patients gave lesional scalp punch biopsies and peripheral blood samples. Sequencing relied on a cDNA template that was reverse transcribed from extracted RNA. Clones were sequenced by immunoSEQ multiplex PCR, and TCRdb holds only the in-frame ones, with some missing. The sample lists under 25,000 clones, about 60% occurring once. Sample: skin, taken at week 4, from a patient treated with tofacitinib. Receptor source: a human donor with alopecia areata.

Sample share makes this clone medium-sized. This chain joins TRBV6-1 and TRBJ2-1, with TRBD1 matching 8 bases. The CDR3 is 15 amino acids. V was pared by 3 bases and J by 0 bases, with 1 base of the junction left unmatched. Germline V gene data show CDR1 as MNHNS and CDR2 as SASEGT. The DNA for the CDR3 is TGTGCCAGCAGTGATGGACAGGGCTCCTACAATGAGCAGTTCTTC. Translated, it gives CASSDGQGSYNEQFF.

The V gene is TRBV6-5, the J gene TRBJ2-1; no reliable D call. The CDR3 length is 15 residues. V lost 1 base to trimming and J lost 7 bases, with 14 bases between them. The germline CDR1 and CDR2 sequences are MNHEY and SVGAGI. The DNA for the CDR3 is TGTGCCAGCAGTTACTTTTCCGGACCTCTAAATGAGCAGTTCTTC. As protein: CASSYFSGPLNEQFF.

This chain links TRBV29-1 with TRBJ2-5, with D perhaps TRBD1 or TRBD2 (6 bases each). The CDR3 sequence is 15 residues long. Germline-derived CDR1 and CDR2 are SQVTM and ANQGSEA. The ends were cut back, 5 bases at V and 3 bases at J, with 19 bases in the middle. CDR3: CSVKVSGAPEETQYF. CDR3 DNA: TGCAGCGTTAAGGTATCGGGGGCGCCAGAAGAGACCCAGTACTTC.

The chain combines TRBV18 with TRBJ2-7; TRBD1 agrees at 9 bases. J gave up 2 bases and V 3 bases, and 5 bases lay outside the gene matches. This CDR3 contains 15 residues. Germline V CDR1 and CDR2: KGHSH, LQKENI. The CDR3 loop is CASSPGQGRTYEQYF. The CDR3, as DNA: TGTGCCAGCTCACCCGGACAGGGGAGAACCTACGAGCAGTACTTC.

CDR3 nucleotides: TGTGCCAGCAGAACAACAGGGATCCACGAGCAGTACTTC. Its translation: CASRTTGIHEQYF. J is TRBJ2-7 and V is TRBV6-1, with D perhaps matching TRBD1 (6 bases). Trimming cost V 6 bases and J 5 bases, with 14 bases left between them. This CDR3 has 13 residues. Germline V gives CDR1 MNHNS, CDR2 SASEGT.

This clone was seen more than once but under ten times. V and J are TRBV15 and TRBJ2-2; 10 bases map to TRBD2. CDR3 length: 17 amino acids. Germline V gives CDR1 LNHNV, CDR2 YYDKDF (reference sequence). V lost 0 bases, J lost 4 bases, and 5 bases stayed unmatched. The CDR3 loop reads CATSRDLASGSTGELFF. The CDR3 DNA sequence: TGTGCCACCAGCAGAGATTTGGCTAGCGGGAGCACCGGGGAGCTGTTTTTT.

The chain links TRBV6-5 to TRBJ2-5, with D perhaps TRBD2 (7 bases). V shed 8 bases and J shed 5 bases, with 21 bases lying between them. The CDR3 sequence is 15 residues long. Germline V gene sequence: CDR1 MNHEY, CDR2 SVGAGI. In DNA, the CDR3 is TGTGCCAGCGGGCCAACGGGGGGCCTGGGGGAGACCCAGTACTTC. This codes for CASGPTGGLGETQYF.

The V gene is TRBV2, the J gene TRBJ1-5; a weak D match, TRBD1 (5 bases). Germline values: CDR1 SNHLY, CDR2 FYNNEI. CDR3 length: 15 residues. Trimming stripped 1 base from V and 5 bases from J, with 12 bases between. CDR3 loop: CASSEGRGRYQPQHF. The CDR3 nucleotides read TGTGCCAGCAGTGAAGGAAGGGGACGCTATCAGCCCCAGCATTTT.

Notes on this clone: A far larger clone is off by one base, so a read error is likely. This chain links TRBV4-3 with TRBJ1-4; a possible D gene is TRBD1 (6 bases). Deletions cut 1 base from V and 8 bases from J, with 17 bases between. The CDR3 sequence is 16 residues long. The germline CDR1 and CDR2 sequences are LGHNA and YSLEER. As DNA, the CDR3 is TGCGCCAGCAGCCAAGGTGGGGGGCAGCGGGCGGAAAAACTGTTTTTT. This encodes CASSQGGGQRAEKLFF.

V and J are TRBV6-5 and TRBJ2-7; D is perhaps TRBD2 (5 bases). The CDR3 is made up of 14 amino acids. With 5 bases removed from V and 0 bases from J, the gap between germline ends came to 11 bases. In germline, CDR1 is MNHEY, CDR2 SVGAGI. The DNA of the CDR3 is TGTGCCAGCAGTGAAGTGGGGAGCTCCTACGAGCAGTACTTC. Its translation is CASSEVGSSYEQYF.

This CDR3 is CASRVGDGYTF. The DNA of the CDR3 is TGTGCCAGCAGAGTGGGGGATGGCTACACCTTC. The rearrangement joins TRBV5-4 to TRBJ1-2, with D tentatively TRBD1 (5 bases). Germline V gives CDR1 SGHNT, CDR2 YYREEE (reference sequence). The ends were cut back, 5 bases at V and 6 bases at J, with 8 bases in the middle. The CDR3 has 11 residues.

The V and J genes are TRBV27 and TRBJ1-5, with D possibly being TRBD1 (5 bases). CDR3 length: 14 amino acids. V was trimmed by 2 bases and J by 7 bases, leaving 12 bases between them. Germline V gene lookup returns CDR1 MNHEY and CDR2 SMNVEV (reference sequence). The CDR3 protein is CASSLGQGRQPQHF. The CDR3 coding sequence is TGTGCCAGCAGTTTAGGGCAGGGTCGACAGCCCCAGCATTTT.

This clone was observed a handful of times. This chain links TRBV7-9 with TRBJ1-1; maybe TRBD1 (5 bases). CDR1 SEHNR and CDR2 FQNEAQ come from the germline V gene (reference sequence). The V and J ends lost 1 base and 11 bases respectively, with 11 bases between them. The CDR3 is 12 amino acids. The CDR3 nucleotides are TGTGCCAGCAGCTTAGAAGTGGGGCACGCTTTCTTT. Translation gives CASSLEVGHAFF.

The sample holds one count of this clone. The genes are TRBV4-1 and TRBJ1-4; D not resolved. CDR1 and CDR2 (germline): MGHRA, YSYEKL. The CDR3 covers 16 residues. Trimming removed 1 base from V and 4 bases from J, with 13 bases in between. CDR3 sequence reads: CASSQVSQWGNEKLFF. The CDR3, as DNA: TGCGCCAGCAGCCAAGTCAGTCAATGGGGTAATGAAAAACTGTTTTTT.

This clone showed up just a few times. The chain carries TRBV4-3 and TRBJ2-1; 9 nucleotides agree with TRBD2. V trimming: 2 bases; J trimming: 0 bases; junction bases outside the gene matches: 17. Germline lookup yields CDR1 LGHNA and CDR2 YSLEER. The CDR3 loop spans 21 amino acids. This CDR3 is CASSQTNPSGAQRSSYNEQFF. CDR3 in DNA: TGCGCCAGCAGCCAAACAAATCCTAGCGGGGCGCAAAGGAGCTCCTACAATGAGCAGTTCTTC.

This rearrangement joins TRBV7-2 to TRBJ2-1; 8 bases line up with TRBD2. The V segment lost 5 bases and the J segment 3 bases; nucleotides outside the gene matches: 9. The CDR3 runs to 16 residues. CDR1 and CDR2 from the germline V gene are SGHTA and FQGNSA. The CDR3 region has the DNA TGTGCCAGCAGCCCCCGACTAGCGAAAATCTACAATGAGCAGTTCTTC. The encoded protein is CASSPRLAKIYNEQFF. The variable domain in full, completed from reference TRBV7-2 and TRBJ2-1, reads GAGVSQSPSNKVTEKGKDVELRCDPISGHTALYWYRQSLGQGLEFLIYFQGNSAPDKSGLPSDRFSAERTGGSVSTLTIQRTQQEDSAVYLCASSPRLAKIYNEQFFGPGTRLTVL.

The chain joins TRBV28 to TRBJ2-7; D is unresolved. Trimming left V 10 bases short and J 0 bases short, with 10 bases between. The CDR3 is 12 amino acids. The germline CDR1 and CDR2 sequences are MDHEN and SYDVKM. The CDR3: CAINGASYEQYF. The CDR3 DNA is TGTGCCATCAACGGAGCCTCCTACGAGCAGTACTTC.

By share, this clone ranks as medium-sized. The V call is TRBV5-1, the J call TRBJ1-2; a possible D gene is TRBD1 (5 bases). Germline CDR1 reads SGHRS; CDR2 reads YFSETQ. Trimming took off 3 bases at V and 8 bases at J, with 14 bases between the two ends. There are 13 residues in the CDR3. In DNA, the CDR3 is TGCGCCAGCAGCTCGGACGGCCAGGGAGGCTACACCTTC. Protein product: CASSSDGQGGYTF.

The chain carries TRBV6-1 and TRBJ1-5; no definite D call. Trimming stripped 4 bases from V and 0 bases from J, with 7 bases between. The CDR3 spans 14 residues. The germline V gene has CDR1 MNHNS and CDR2 SASEGT. CDR3 protein: CASSAENSNQPQHF. The CDR3 DNA sequence: TGTGCCAGCAGTGCGGAAAATAGCAATCAGCCCCAGCATTTT.

This chain connects TRBV5-4 to TRBJ2-3; 9 positions match TRBD1. V dropped 4 bases and J dropped 1; count of bases not matched to a gene: 4. Germline-derived CDR1 and CDR2 are SGHNT and YYREEE (reference sequence). The CDR3 sequence is 15 residues long. CDR3: CASSGDRAGTDTQYF. The CDR3 DNA reads as TGTGCCAGCAGCGGGGACAGGGCAGGCACAGATACGCAGTATTTT. Supplemented by reference TRBV5-4 and TRBJ2-3, the full variable domain reads ETGVTQSPTHLIKTRGQQVTLRCSSQSGHNTVSWYQQALGQGPQFIFQYYREEENGRGNFPPRFSGLQFPNYSSELNVNALELDDSALYLCASSGDRAGTDTQYFGPGTRLTVL.